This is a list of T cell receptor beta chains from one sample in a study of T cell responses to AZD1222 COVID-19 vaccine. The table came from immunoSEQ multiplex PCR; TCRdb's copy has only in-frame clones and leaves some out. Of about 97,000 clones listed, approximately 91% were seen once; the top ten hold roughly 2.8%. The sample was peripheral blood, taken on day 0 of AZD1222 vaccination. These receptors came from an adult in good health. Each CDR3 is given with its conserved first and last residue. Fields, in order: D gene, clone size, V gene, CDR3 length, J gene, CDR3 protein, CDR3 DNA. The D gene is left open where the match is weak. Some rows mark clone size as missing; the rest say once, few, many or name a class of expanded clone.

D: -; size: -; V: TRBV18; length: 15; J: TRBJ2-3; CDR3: CASSPWDSGTDTQYF; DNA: TGTGCCAGCTCACCATGGGATAGCGGCACAGATACGCAGTATTTT
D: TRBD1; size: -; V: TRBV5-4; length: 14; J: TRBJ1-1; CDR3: CASSFRQGSVEAFF; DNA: TGTGCCAGCAGCTTCCGACAGGGGAGTGTTGAAGCTTTCTTT
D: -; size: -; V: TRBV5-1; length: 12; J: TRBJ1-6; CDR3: CASAPVDSPLHF; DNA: TGCGCCAGCGCTCCGGTGGATTCACCCCTCCACTTT
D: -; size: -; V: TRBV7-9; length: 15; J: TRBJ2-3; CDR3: CASSLVADSTDTQYF; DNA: TGTGCCAGCAGCTTAGTAGCAGACAGCACAGATACGCAGTATTTT
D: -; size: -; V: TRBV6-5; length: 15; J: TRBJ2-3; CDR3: CASSTVGGYTDTQYF; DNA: TGTGCCAGCAGCACCGTTGGCGGATACACAGATACGCAGTATTTT
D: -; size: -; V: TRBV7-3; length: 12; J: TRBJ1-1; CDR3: CASSFSSSRSFF; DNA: TGTGCCAGCAGCTTTTCGTCCTCACGATCATTCTTT
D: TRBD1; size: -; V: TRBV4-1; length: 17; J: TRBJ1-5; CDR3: CASSQDTDRGQVQPQHF; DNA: TGCGCCAGCAGCCAAGATACCGACAGGGGGCAGGTTCAGCCCCAGCATTTT
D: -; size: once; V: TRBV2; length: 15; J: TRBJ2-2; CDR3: CASSEAWVGPGELFF; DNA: TGTGCCAGCAGTGAAGCGTGGGTCGGTCCCGGGGAGCTGTTTTTT
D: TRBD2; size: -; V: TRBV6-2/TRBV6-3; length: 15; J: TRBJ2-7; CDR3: CASSYLAGESYEQYF; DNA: TGTGCCAGCAGTTACCTAGCGGGGGAATCCTACGAGCAGTACTTC
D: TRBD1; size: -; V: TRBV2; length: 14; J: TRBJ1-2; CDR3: CASSGQGMTDGYTF; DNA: TGTGCCAGCAGTGGACAGGGGATGACAGATGGCTACACCTTC
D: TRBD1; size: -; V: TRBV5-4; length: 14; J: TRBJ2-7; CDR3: CASTPGTGGYEQYF; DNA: TGTGCCAGCACCCCCGGGACAGGGGGTTACGAGCAGTACTTC
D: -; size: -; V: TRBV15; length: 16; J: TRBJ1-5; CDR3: CATSRGRGASNQPQHF; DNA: TGTGCCACCAGCAGAGGTCGAGGGGCGAGCAATCAGCCCCAGCATTTT
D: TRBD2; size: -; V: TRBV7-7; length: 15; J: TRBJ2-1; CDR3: CASSLVSGAHNEQFF; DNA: TGTGCTAGCAGCTTAGTTAGCGGGGCCCACAATGAGCAGTTCTTC
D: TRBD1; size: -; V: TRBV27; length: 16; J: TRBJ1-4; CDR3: CASSLSRTGDSEKLFF; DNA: TGTGCCAGCTCCCTTTCCCGGACAGGGGATAGTGAAAAACTGTTTTTT
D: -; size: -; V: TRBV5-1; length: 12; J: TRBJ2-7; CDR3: CASSLDRYEQYF; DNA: TGCGCCAGCAGCTTAGACCGCTACGAGCAGTACTTC
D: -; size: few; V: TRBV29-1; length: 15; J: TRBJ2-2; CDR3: CSVESESANTGELFF; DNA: TGCAGCGTTGAGTCCGAGAGTGCGAACACCGGGGAGCTGTTTTTT
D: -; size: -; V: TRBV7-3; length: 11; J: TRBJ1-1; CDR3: CASSFNGLAFF; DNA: TGTGCCAGCAGCTTTAACGGGTTGGCTTTCTTT
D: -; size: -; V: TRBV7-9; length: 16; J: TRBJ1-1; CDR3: CASSSKNAGLNTEAFF; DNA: TGTGCCAGCAGCTCAAAGAATGCGGGATTGAACACTGAAGCTTTCTTT
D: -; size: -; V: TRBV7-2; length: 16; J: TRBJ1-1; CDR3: CASSPPWGELATEAFF; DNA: TGTGCCAGCAGCCCACCTTGGGGAGAGTTGGCCACTGAAGCTTTCTTT
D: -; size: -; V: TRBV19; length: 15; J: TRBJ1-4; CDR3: CASSPGTGGGEKLFF; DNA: TGTGCCAGTAGCCCGGGGACGGGGGGAGGAGAAAAACTGTTTTTT
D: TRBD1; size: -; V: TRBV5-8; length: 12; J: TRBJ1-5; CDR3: CASSPTGKPQHF; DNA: TGTGCCAGCAGCCCGACAGGGAAGCCCCAGCATTTT
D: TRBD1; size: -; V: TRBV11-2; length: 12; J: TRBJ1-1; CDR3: CASSQGGTEAFF; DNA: TGTGCCAGCAGCCAGGGGGGTACTGAAGCTTTCTTT
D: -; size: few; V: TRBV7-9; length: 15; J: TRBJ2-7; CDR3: CASSLGVSDSYEQYF; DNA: TGTGCCAGCAGCTTAGGCGTCAGCGACTCCTACGAGCAGTACTTC
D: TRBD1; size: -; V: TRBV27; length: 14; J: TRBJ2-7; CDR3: CASRPGQGAYEQYF; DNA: TGTGCCAGCAGGCCGGGACAGGGGGCCTACGAGCAGTACTTC
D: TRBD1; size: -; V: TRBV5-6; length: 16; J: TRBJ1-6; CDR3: CASSSESRTGDSPLHF; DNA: TGTGCCAGCAGCTCCGAAAGCCGGACAGGGGACTCACCCCTCCACTTT
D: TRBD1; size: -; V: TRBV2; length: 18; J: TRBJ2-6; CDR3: CASSNWLRQGSGANVLTF; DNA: TGTGCCAGCAGTAATTGGCTAAGACAGGGCTCTGGGGCCAACGTCCTGACTTTC
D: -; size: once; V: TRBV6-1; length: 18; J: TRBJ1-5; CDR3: CASSELQIGEDSNQPQHF; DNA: TGTGCCAGCAGTGAACTTCAAATAGGCGAGGATAGCAATCAGCCCCAGCATTTT
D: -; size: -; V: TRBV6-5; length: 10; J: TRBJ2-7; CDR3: CASGTYEQYF; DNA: TGTGCCAGCGGGACTTACGAGCAGTACTTC
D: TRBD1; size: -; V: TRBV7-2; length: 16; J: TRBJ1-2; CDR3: CASSISSGTGNYGYTF; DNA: TGTGCCAGCAGCATCTCTTCCGGGACAGGGAACTATGGCTACACCTTC
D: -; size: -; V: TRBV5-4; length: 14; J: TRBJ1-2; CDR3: CASSLDRAEGGYTF; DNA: TGTGCCAGCAGCTTGGACAGGGCGGAGGGTGGCTACACCTTC
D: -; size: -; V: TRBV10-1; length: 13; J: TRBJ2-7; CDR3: CASSEADSYEQYF; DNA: TGCGCCAGCAGTGAGGCCGACTCCTACGAGCAGTACTTC
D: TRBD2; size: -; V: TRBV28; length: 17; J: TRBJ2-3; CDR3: CASSPARLAGRTDTQYF; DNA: TGTGCCAGCAGCCCGGCTCGGCTAGCGGGCCGCACAGATACGCAGTATTTT
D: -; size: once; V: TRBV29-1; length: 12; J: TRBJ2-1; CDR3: CSVRESDNEQFF; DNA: TGCAGCGTCAGGGAATCAGACAATGAGCAGTTCTTC
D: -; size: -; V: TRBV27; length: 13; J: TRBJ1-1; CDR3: CASSFKPNTEAFF; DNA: TGTGCCAGCAGTTTTAAACCGAACACTGAAGCTTTCTTT
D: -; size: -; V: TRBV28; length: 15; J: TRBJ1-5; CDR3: CASSPGSQGHQPQHF; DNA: TGTGCCAGCAGTCCGGGTAGTCAGGGGCATCAGCCCCAGCATTTT
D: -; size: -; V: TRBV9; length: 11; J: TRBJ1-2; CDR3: CASSSLGGYTF; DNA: TGTGCCAGCAGCTCCCTGGGAGGCTACACCTTC
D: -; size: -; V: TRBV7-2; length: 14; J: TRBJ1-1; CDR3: CASSFSGRSTEAFF; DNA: TGTGCCAGCAGCTTCTCAGGGAGGAGCACTGAAGCTTTCTTT
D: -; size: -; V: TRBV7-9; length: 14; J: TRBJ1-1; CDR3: CASSLAQPNTEAFF; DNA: TGTGCCAGCAGCTTAGCGCAACCGAACACTGAAGCTTTCTTT
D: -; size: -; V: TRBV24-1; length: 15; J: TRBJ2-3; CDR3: CATSDKLVGPDTQYF; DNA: TGTGCCACCAGTGATAAGCTAGTGGGGCCAGATACGCAGTATTTT
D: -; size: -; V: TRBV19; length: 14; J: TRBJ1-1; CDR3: CASSPGGENTEAFF; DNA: TGTGCCAGTAGTCCCGGCGGGGAGAACACTGAAGCTTTCTTT
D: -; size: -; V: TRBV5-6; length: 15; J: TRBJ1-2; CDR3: CASSSWSSPNYGYTF; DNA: TGTGCCAGCAGCTCCTGGTCCAGTCCTAACTATGGCTACACCTTC
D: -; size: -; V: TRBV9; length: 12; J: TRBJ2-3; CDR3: CASSVATDTQYF; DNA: TGTGCCAGCAGCGTAGCCACAGATACGCAGTATTTT
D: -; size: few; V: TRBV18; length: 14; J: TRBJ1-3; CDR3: CASQAGASGNTIYF; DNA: TGTGCCAGCCAGGCGGGTGCCTCTGGAAACACCATATATTTT
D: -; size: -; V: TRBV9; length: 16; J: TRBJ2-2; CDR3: CASGSSHRVPTGELFF; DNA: TGTGCCAGCGGGAGTTCTCACAGGGTTCCCACCGGGGAGCTGTTTTTT
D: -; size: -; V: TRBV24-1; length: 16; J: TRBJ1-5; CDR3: CATSVGRGDSNQPQHF; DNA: TGTGCCACCAGTGTGGGGAGGGGAGATAGCAATCAGCCCCAGCATTTT
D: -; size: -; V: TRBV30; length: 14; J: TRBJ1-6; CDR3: CAWSGGREYSPLHF; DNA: TGTGCCTGGAGTGGGGGCAGGGAGTATTCACCCCTCCACTTT
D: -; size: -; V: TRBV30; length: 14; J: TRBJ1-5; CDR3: CAWSPGAMNQPQHF; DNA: TGTGCCTGGAGTCCGGGGGCTATGAATCAGCCCCAGCATTTT
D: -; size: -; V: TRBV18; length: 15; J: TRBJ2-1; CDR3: CASSPSGHGNNEQFF; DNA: TGTGCCAGCTCACCGTCGGGACACGGTAACAATGAGCAGTTCTTC
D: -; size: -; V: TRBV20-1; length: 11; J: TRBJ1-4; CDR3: CSARGGEKLFF; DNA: TGCAGTGCTCGGGGGGGTGAAAAACTGTTTTTT
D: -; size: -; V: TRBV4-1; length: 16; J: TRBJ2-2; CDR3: CASSRRSSRGTGELFF; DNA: TGCGCCAGCAGCCGCCGGAGCTCGAGGGGCACCGGGGAGCTGTTTTTT
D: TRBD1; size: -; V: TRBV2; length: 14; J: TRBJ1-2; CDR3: CASRGTGQNYGYTF; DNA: TGTGCCAGCAGGGGGACAGGTCAGAACTATGGCTACACCTTC
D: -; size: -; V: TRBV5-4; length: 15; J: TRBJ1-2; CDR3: CASSLESGLNYGYTF; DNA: TGTGCCAGCAGCTTGGAGAGTGGCCTTAACTATGGCTACACCTTC
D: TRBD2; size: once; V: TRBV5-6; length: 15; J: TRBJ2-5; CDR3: CASSFAGGARETQYF; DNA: TGTGCCAGCAGCTTTGCGGGGGGGGCCAGGGAGACCCAGTACTTC
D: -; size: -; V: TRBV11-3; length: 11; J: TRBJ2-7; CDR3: CASSHEYEQYF; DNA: TGTGCCAGCAGCCACGAATACGAGCAGTACTTC
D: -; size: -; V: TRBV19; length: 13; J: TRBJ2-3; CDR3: CASSITGTDTQYF; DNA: TGTGCCAGTAGTATAACAGGCACAGATACGCAGTATTTT